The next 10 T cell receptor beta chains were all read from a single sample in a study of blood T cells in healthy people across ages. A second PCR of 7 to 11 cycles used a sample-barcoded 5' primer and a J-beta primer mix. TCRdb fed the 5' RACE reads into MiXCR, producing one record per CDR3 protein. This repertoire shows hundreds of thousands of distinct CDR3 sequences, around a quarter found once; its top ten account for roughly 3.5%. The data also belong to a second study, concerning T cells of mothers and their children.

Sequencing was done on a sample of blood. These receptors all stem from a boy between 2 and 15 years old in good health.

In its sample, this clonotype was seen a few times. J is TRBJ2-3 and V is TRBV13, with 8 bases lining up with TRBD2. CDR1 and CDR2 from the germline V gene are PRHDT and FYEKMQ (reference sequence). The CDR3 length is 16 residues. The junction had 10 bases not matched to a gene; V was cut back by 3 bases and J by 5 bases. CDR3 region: CASSFGRGAGGDTQYF. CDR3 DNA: TGTGCCAGCAGCTTTGGGCGGGGGGCCGGTGGAGATACGCAGTATTTT.

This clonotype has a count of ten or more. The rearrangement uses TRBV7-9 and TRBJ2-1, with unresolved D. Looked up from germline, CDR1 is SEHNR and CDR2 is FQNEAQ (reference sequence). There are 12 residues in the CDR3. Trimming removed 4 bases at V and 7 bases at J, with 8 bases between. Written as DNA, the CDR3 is TGTGCCAGCAGCTCCGGTCGTAATGAGCAGTTCTTC. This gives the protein CASSSGRNEQFF.

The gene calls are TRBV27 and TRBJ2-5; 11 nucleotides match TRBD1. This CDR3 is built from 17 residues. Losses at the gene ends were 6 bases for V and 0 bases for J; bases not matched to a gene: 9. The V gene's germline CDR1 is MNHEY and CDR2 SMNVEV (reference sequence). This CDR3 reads CASSAGQGAAYQETQYF. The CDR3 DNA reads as TGTGCCAGCAGCGCCGGACAGGGGGCAGCTTACCAAGAGACCCAGTACTTC.

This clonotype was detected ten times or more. In DNA, the CDR3 is TGTGCCAGCAGCTCCGGGACTAGTCCCCACAATGAGCAGTTCTTC. This gives the protein CASSSGTSPHNEQFF. This chain uses TRBV7-3 with TRBJ2-1; TRBD2 aligns across 8 bases. This CDR3 contains 15 residues. The trim removed 4 bases at V and 5 bases at J, leaving 7 bases unmatched. The V gene's germline CDR1 is SGHTA and CDR2 FQGTGA.

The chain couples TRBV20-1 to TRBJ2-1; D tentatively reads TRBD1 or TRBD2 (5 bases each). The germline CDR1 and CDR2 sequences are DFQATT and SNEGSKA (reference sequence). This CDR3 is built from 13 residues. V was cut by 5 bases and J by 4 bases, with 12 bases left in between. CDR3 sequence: CSALGTNYNEQFF. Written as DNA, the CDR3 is TGCAGTGCTCTCGGGACCAATTACAATGAGCAGTTCTTC.

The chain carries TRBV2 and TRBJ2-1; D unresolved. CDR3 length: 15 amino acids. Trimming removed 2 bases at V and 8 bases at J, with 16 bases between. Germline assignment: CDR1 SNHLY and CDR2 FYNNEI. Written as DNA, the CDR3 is TGTGCCAGCAGTGAACTACCCGGGCCCGGTGATGAGCAGTTCTTC. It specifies CASSELPGPGDEQFF.

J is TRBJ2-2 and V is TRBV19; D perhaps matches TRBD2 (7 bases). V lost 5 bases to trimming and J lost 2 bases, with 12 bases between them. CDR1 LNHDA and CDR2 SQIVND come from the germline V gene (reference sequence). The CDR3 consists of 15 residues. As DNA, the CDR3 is TGTGCCAGTAGTCGGGGGGCAGTAAACACCGGGGAGCTGTTTTTT. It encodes CASSRGAVNTGELFF.

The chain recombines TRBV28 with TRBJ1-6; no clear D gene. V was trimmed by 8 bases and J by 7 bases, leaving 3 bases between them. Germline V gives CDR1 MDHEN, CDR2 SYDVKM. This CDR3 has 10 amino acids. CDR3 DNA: TGTGCCAGCGGAAATTCACCCCTCCACTTT. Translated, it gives CASGNSPLHF.

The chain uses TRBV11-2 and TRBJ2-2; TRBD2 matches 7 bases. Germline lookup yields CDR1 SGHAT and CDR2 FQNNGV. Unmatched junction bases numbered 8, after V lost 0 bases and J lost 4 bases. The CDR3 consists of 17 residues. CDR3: CASSLEWPREGTGELFF. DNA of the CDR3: TGTGCCAGCAGCTTAGAGTGGCCCAGGGAGGGCACCGGGGAGCTGTTTTTT.

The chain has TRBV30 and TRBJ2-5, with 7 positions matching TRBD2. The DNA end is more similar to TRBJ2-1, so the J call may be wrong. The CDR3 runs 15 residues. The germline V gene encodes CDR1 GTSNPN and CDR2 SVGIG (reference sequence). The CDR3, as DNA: TGTGCCTGGAGTGTAGCGGGGACTACCCCTTCGAAGCAGTTCTTC. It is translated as CAWSVAGTTPSKQFF.